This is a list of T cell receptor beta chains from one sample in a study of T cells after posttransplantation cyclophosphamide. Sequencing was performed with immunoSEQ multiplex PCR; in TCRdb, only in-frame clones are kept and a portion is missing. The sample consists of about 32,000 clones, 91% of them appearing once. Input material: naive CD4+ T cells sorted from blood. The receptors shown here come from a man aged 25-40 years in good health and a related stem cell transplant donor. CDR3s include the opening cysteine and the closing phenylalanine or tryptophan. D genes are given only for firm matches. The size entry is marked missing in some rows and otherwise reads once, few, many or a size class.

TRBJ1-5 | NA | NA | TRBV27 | CASSYSGADQPQHF | TGTGCCAGCAGTTATTCAGGGGCTGACCAGCCCCAGCATTTT
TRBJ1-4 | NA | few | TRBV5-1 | CASSAGDNEKLFF | TGCGCCAGCAGCGCGGGGGATAATGAAAAACTGTTTTTT
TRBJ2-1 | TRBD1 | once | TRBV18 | CASSTGQSNEQFF | TGTGCCAGCTCAACGGGACAGAGCAATGAGCAGTTCTTC
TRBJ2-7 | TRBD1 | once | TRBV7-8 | CASSYFGQGTYEQYF | TGTGCCAGCAGCTATTTCGGACAGGGAACGTACGAGCAGTACTTC
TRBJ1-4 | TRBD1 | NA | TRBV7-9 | CASSLGQLNEKLFF | TGTGCCAGCAGCTTGGGACAGCTAAATGAAAAACTGTTTTTT
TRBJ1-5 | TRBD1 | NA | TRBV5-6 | CASSIQGAFQPQHF | TGTGCCAGCAGCATCCAGGGGGCATTCCAGCCCCAGCATTTT
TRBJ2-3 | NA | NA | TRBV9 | CASSVGTGSADTQYF | TGTGCCAGCAGCGTAGGAACGGGTTCCGCAGATACGCAGTATTTT
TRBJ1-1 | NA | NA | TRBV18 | CASSPRGGSTEAFF | TGTGCCAGCTCACCACGCGGGGGTAGCACTGAAGCTTTCTTT
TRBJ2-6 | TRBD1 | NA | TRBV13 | CASSHLTGDGANVLTF | TGTGCCAGCAGCCACCTCACAGGGGATGGGGCCAACGTCCTGACTTTC
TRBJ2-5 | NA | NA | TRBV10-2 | CASSDPPLDRKETQYF | TGCGCCAGCAGTGATCCACCACTGGACAGAAAAGAGACCCAGTACTTC
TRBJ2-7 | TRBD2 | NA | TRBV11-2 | CASSTLAGGPHEQYF | TGTGCCAGCAGCACACTAGCGGGGGGGCCCCACGAGCAGTACTTC
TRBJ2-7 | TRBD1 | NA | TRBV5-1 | CASSLDRGIGYEQYF | TGCGCCAGCAGCCTAGACAGGGGGATAGGGTACGAGCAGTACTTC
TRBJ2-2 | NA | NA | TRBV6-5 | CASSSGGWNTGELFF | TGTGCCAGCAGTTCTGGCGGCTGGAACACCGGGGAGCTGTTTTTT
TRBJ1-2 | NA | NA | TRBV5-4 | CASSSRRGSYGYTF | TGTGCCAGCAGCTCCCGAAGGGGCTCGTATGGCTACACCTTC
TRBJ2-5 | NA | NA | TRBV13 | CASSLGGPYQETQYF | TGTGCCAGCAGCTTAGGGGGCCCTTATCAAGAGACCCAGTACTTC
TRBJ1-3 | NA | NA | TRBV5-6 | CASSPRGTDSGNTIYF | TGTGCCAGCAGCCCCCGGGGGACGGACTCTGGAAACACCATATATTTT
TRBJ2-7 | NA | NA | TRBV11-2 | CASSSQSYEQYF | TGTGCCAGCAGCTCTCAGTCCTACGAGCAGTACTTC
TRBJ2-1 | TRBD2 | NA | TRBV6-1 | CASSASGVYEQFF | TGTGCCAGCAGTGCTAGCGGGGTTTACGAGCAGTTCTTC
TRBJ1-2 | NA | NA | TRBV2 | CASSDRGTYGYTF | TGTGCCAGCAGTGATAGGGGAACCTATGGCTACACCTTC
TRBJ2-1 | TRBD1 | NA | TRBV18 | CASSPDMDRYNEQFF | TGTGCCAGCTCACCCGATATGGACAGGTACAATGAGCAGTTCTTC
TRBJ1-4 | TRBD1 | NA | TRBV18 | CASSHFQGALEEKLFF | TGTGCCAGCTCTCACTTCCAGGGGGCGCTTGAGGAAAAACTGTTTTTT
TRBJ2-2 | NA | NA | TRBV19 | CASSVREKEPLANTGELFF | TGTGCCAGTAGTGTCCGGGAGAAAGAACCCCTCGCGAACACCGGGGAGCTGTTTTTT